The rows below give T cell receptor beta chains drawn from one sample of a study of T cell clonotyping in hematopoietic cell transplantation. Repertoires were generated with immunoSEQ multiplex PCR, while TCRdb's copy carries only in-frame clones and drops some. Found here are 35,000 to 45,000 clones, approximately 88% of them singletons; the top ten hold about 2%. Source material: peripheral blood mononuclear cells. The receptors derive from a woman aged 40 to 50 in good health. Some clones in this sample may be carry-over from other donors' samples. Each CDR3 is given with its conserved first and last residue. D genes are given only for firm matches.

d_gene	v_gene	j_gene	CDR3nt	CDR3aa
NA	TRBV28	TRBJ2-7	TGTGCCAGCAGTTCCCTGCGAGAGCGCCTATCCTACGAGCAGTACTTC	CASSSLRERLSYEQYF
TRBD1	TRBV14	TRBJ1-1	TGTGCCAGCAGCCAAGGTCAGACAGGGTCCTGGGGGCGAGCTTTCTTT	CASSQGQTGSWGRAFF
NA	TRBV19	TRBJ1-5	TGTGCCAGTACCCCCCACTGGGGTGAGGGTCAGCCCCAGCATTTT	CASTPHWGEGQPQHF
TRBD1	TRBV30	TRBJ2-7	TGTGCCTTCTCGACAGGGCAGTCCTACGAGCAGTACTTC	CAFSTGQSYEQYF
NA	TRBV5-1	TRBJ1-2	TGCGCCAGCAGCTTTTTGCCAGGGGAAGTTAACACCTTC	CASSFLPGEVNTF
TRBD2	TRBV28	TRBJ2-3	TGTGCCAGCAGTCCCACTAGCGGGAGTGGAGATACGCAGTATTTT	CASSPTSGSGDTQYF
NA	TRBV19	TRBJ2-6	TGTGCCAGTAGTACCCAACGACTGGGGCTCCTGACTTTC	CASSTQRLGLLTF
TRBD2	TRBV30	TRBJ2-6	TGTGCCTGTTGGAGGACTAGGGTCCCTGGGGCCAACGTCCTGACTTTC	CACWRTRVPGANVLTF
NA	TRBV29-1	TRBJ1-4	TGCAGCGTGGCGCCTGAGGGAGAAAAACTGTTTTTT	CSVAPEGEKLFF
TRBD1	TRBV28	TRBJ1-1	TGTGCCAGCACGAGACAGGGCTACACTGAAGCTTTCTTT	CASTRQGYTEAFF
NA	TRBV7-2	TRBJ1-5	TGTGCCAGCAGCTTATGGGAAACGTCCGGGGCCCAGCATTTT	CASSLWETSGAQHF